The source of this TCR beta chain is a study of T cell clusters in autoimmune cytopenias. The CDR3 totals 11 residues. Germline values: CDR1 ENHRY, CDR2 SYGVKD. Each sample's input was 250 ng genomic DNA, 38,000 or so genome equivalents. One tube held mixed TRB-A and TRB-B primer pools for touch-down PCR. Reprocessing the multiplex PCR reads, TCRdb reports a single entry for every CDR3 protein and omits DNA. Here the sample table reports under 15,000 distinct CDR3 sequences. These same records also appear under a second study, on T cell repertoires in aging, cancer and after chemotherapy. That work contributes: Loss of evenness, beyond lost richness, contributed to age-related TCR diversity decline in cancer patients. In each cancer cohort, median generation probability increased across chemotherapy, suggesting thymic output rebounded.

The specimen sequenced was peripheral blood. The chain links TRBV10-3 to TRBJ2-1; TCRdb gives TRBD1 as the D gene, but with no DNA this cannot be confirmed. The TCR originated in a human donor in good health. CDR3 in amino acids: CAIQGYNEQFF.